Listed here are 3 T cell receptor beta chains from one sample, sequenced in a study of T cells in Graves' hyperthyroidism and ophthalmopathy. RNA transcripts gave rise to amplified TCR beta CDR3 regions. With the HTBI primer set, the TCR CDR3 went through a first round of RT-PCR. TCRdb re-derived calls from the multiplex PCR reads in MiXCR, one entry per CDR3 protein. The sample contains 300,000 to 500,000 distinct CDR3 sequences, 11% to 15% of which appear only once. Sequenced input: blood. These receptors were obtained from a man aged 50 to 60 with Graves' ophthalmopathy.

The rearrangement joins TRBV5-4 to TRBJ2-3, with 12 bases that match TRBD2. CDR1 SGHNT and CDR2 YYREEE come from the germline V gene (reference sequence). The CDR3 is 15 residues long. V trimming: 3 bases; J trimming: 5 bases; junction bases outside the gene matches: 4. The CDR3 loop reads CASSSRLAGEDTQYF. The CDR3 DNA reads TGTGCCAGCAGCTCCCGACTAGCGGGAGAAGATACGCAGTATTTT.

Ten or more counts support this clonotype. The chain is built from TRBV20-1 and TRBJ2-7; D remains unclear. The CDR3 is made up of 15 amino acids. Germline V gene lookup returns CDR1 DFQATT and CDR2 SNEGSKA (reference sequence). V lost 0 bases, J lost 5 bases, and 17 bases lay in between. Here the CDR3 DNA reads TGCAGTGCTAGAGATCTCTCAGGAACGTCCCACGAGCAGTACTTC. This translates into CSARDLSGTSHEQYF.

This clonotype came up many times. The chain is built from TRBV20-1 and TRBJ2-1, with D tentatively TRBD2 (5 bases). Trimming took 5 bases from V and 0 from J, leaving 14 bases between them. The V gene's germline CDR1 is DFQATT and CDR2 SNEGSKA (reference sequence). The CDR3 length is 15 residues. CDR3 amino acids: CSAPRTLNSYNEQFF. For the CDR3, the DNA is TGCAGTGCTCCCAGGACTCTAAACTCCTACAATGAGCAGTTCTTC.